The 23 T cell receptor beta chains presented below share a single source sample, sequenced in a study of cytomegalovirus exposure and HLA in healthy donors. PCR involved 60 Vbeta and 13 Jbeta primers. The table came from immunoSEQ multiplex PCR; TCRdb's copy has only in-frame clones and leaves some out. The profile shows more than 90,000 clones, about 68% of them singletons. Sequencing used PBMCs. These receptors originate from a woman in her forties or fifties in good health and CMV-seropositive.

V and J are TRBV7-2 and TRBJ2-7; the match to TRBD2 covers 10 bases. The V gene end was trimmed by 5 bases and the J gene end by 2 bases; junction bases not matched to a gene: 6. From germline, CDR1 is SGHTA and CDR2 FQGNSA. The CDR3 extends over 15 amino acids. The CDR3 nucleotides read TGTGCCAGCAGCCCAGCGGGAGGGCCTACCTACGAGCAGTACTTC. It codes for CASSPAGGPTYEQYF.

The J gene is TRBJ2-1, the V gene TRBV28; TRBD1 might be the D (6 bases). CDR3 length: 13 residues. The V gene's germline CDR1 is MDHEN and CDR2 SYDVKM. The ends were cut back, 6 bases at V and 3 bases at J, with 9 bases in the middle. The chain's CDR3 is CASSRTVYNEQFF. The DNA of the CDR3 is TGTGCCAGCAGCAGGACAGTCTACAATGAGCAGTTCTTC.

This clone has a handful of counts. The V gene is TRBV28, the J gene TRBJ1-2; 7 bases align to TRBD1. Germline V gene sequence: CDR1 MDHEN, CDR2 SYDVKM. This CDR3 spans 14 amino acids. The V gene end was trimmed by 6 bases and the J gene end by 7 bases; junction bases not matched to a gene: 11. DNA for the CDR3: TGTGCCAGCAGCCGAGGGGGGCGGACAGGTGGCTACACCTTC. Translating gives CASSRGGRTGGYTF.

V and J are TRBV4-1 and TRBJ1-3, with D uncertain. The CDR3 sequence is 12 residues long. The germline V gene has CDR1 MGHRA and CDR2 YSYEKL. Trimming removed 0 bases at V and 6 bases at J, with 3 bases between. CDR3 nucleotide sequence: TGCGCCAGCAGCCAAGAGGCAAACACCATATATTTT. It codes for CASSQEANTIYF.

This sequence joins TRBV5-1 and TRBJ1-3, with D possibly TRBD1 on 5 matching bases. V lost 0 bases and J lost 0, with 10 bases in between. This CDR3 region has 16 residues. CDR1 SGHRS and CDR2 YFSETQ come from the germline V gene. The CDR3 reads CASSLEQGVSGNTIYF. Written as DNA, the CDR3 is TGCGCCAGCAGCTTGGAGCAGGGTGTCTCTGGAAACACCATATATTTT.

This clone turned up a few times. The CDR3 loop reads CASSYATGTIKEEQFF. The CDR3 DNA reads TGTGCCAGCAGTTACGCCACAGGAACAATTAAAGAAGAGCAGTTCTTC. This rearrangement joins TRBV6-5 to TRBJ2-1; D might be TRBD1 (5 bases). The CDR3 loop spans 16 amino acids. Looked up from germline, CDR1 is MNHEY and CDR2 is SVGAGI. Deletions cut 2 bases from V and 10 bases from J, with 21 bases between.

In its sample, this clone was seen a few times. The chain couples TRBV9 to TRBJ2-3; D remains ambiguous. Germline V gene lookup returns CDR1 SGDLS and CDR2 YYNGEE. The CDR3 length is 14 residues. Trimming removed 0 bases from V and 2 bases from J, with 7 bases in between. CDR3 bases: TGTGCCAGCAGCGTAGACACATACACAGATACGCAGTATTTT. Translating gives CASSVDTYTDTQYF.

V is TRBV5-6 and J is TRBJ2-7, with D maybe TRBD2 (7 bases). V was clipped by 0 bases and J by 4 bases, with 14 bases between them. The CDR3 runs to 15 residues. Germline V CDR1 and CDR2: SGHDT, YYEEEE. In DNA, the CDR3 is TGTGCCAGCAGCTTGGCCGGGGGGCTCCGGTACGAGCAGTACTTC. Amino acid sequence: CASSLAGGLRYEQYF.

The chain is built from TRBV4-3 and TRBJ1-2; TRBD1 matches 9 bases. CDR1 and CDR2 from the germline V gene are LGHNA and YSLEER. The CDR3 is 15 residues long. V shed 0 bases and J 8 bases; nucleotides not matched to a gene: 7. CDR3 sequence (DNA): TGCGCCAGCAGCCAAGATTGGGACAGGGTAGGAGGCTACACCTTC. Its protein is CASSQDWDRVGGYTF.

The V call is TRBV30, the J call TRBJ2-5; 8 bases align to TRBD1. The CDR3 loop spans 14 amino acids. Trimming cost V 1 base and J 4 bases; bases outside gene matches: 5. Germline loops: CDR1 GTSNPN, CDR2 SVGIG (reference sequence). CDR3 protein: CAWSALTGAETQYF. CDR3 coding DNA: TGTGCCTGGAGTGCCTTGACAGGGGCAGAGACCCAGTACTTC.

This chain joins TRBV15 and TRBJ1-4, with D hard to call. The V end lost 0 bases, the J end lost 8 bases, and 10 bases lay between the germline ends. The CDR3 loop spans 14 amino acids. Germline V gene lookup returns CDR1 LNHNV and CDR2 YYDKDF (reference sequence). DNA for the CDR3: TGTGCCACCAGCAGAGATCCCTTGGCCGAAAAACTGTTTTTT. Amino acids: CATSRDPLAEKLFF.

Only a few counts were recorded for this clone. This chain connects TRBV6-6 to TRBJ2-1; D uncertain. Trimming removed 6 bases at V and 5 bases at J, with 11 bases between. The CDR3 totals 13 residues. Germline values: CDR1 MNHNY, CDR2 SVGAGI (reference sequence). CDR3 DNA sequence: TGTGCCAGCAGCACGCGGAGAGACAATGAGCAGTTCTTC. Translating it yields CASSTRRDNEQFF.

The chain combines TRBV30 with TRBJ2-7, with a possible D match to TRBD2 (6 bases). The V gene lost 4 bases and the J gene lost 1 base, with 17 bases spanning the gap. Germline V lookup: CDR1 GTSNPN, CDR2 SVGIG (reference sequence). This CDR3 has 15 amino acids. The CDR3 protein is CAWTYLAGISYEQYF. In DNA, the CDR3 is TGTGCCTGGACCTATCTTGCGGGAATATCCTACGAGCAGTACTTC.

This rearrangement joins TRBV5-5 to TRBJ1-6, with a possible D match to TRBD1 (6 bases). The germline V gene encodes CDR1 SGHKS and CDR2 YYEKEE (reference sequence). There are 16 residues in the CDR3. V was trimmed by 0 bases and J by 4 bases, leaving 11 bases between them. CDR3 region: CASSLGGDTYNSPLHF. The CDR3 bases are TGTGCCAGCAGCTTGGGAGGGGACACTTATAATTCACCCCTCCACTTT.

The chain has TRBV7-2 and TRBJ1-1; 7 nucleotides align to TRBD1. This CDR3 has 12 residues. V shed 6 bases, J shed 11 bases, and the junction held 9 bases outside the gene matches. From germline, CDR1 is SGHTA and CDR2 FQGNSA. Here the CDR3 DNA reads TGTGCCAGCAGAACAGGGGTAACTAGGGCTTTCTTT. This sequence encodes CASRTGVTRAFF.

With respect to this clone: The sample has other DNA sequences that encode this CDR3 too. CDR3 residues: CASSRQGQETQYF. The CDR3 DNA is TGTGCCAGCAGTCGACAGGGCCAGGAGACCCAGTACTTC. The chain links TRBV6-5 to TRBJ2-5; the match to TRBD1 covers 7 bases. The germline V gene has CDR1 MNHEY and CDR2 SVGAGI. J was trimmed by 5 bases and V by 5 bases; bases with no gene match: 5. This CDR3 has 13 residues.

CDR3 coding DNA: TGCGCCAGCAGTGAGTCACGTAGCTACGAGCAGTACTTC. Its protein product is CASSESRSYEQYF. The chain carries TRBV10-1 and TRBJ2-7; D is unresolved. Germline assignment: CDR1 WNHNN and CDR2 SYGVQD (reference sequence). V lost 0 bases, J lost 3 bases, and 6 bases lay in between. The CDR3 consists of 13 residues.

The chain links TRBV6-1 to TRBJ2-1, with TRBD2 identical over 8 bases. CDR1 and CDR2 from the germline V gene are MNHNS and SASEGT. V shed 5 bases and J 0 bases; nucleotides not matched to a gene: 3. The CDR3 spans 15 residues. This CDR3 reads CASSTSGSSYNEQFF. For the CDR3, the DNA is TGTGCCAGCAGTACCAGCGGGAGCTCCTACAATGAGCAGTTCTTC.

The CDR3 DNA sequence: TGTGCCAGCAGCCAGAATAACTATGGCTACACCTTC. Protein product: CASSQNNYGYTF. This chain connects TRBV5-4 to TRBJ1-2; D unclear. CDR3 size: 12 residues. The V gene's germline CDR1 is SGHNT and CDR2 YYREEE (reference sequence). V lost 4 bases to trimming and J lost 1 base, with 5 bases between them.

The CDR3 nucleotides are TGCGCCAGCAGCTCTCAACTAGCGGGAGGCTCAAATGAGCAGTTCTTC. The encoded protein is CASSSQLAGGSNEQFF. The genes are TRBV4-3 and TRBJ2-1; 12 positions match TRBD2. With V trimmed by 5 bases and J by 7 bases, 9 bases remained unmatched. Germline CDR1 and CDR2: LGHNA and YSLEER. The length of the CDR3 is 16 residues.

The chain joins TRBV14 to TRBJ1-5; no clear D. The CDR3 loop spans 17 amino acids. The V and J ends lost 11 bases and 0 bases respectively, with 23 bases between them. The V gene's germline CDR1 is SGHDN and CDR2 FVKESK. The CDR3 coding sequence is TGTGCCCAGGAGGAGCCCACCTACATCTATAGCAATCAGCCCCAGCATTTT. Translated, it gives CAQEEPTYIYSNQPQHF.

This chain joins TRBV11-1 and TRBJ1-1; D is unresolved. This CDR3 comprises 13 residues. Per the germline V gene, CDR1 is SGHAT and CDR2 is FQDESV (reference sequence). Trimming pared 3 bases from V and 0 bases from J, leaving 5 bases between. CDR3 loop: CASSLALNTEAFF. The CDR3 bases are TGTGCCAGCAGCTTGGCCTTGAACACTGAAGCTTTCTTT.

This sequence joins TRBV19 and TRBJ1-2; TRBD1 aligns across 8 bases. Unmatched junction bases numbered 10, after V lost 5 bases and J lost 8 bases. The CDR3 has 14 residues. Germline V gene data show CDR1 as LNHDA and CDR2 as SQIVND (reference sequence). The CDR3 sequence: CASSPRTGPRGYTF. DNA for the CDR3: TGTGCCAGTAGTCCGCGGACAGGGCCGAGGGGCTACACCTTC.